What follows is one T cell receptor (beta chain) and its context. The antigen is not known. The CDR3 loop spans 16 amino acids. Germline V CDR1 and CDR2: KGHSH, LQKENI. V was shortened by 2 bases and J by 6 bases, with 17 bases between the two germline ends. The sample originates from a study of shared clonotypes between healthy human individuals. General study results and limits: Read depth was anticipated to influence clonotype sharing among donors.

Here immunoSEQ multiplex PCR was the method, and the copy in TCRdb shows in-frame clones only, minus some. Of some 2,400,000 clones in the sample, 90% to 97% were seen once. The V call is TRBV18, the J call TRBJ1-5; D possibly corresponds to TRBD1 (6 bases). Sequenced sample: naive CD4+ T cells sorted from blood. Indicated subset: CD45RA+ positively selected. This TCR was sampled from a man younger than 30 in good health. For the CDR3, the DNA is TGTGCCAGCTCACCATCATCCGGGGGCCGAGGTCAGCCCCAGCATTTT. Its translation is CASSPSSGGRGQPQHF.